Included here is one TCR beta chain sequence, with context. Its antigen remains unidentified. V lost 4 bases and J lost 0, with 18 bases in between. The CDR3 covers 18 residues. The germline CDR1 and CDR2 sequences are SGHAT and FQNNGV. This entry is derived from a study of blood T cells in healthy people across ages. A second roughly 6 to 12 cycle PCR used barcoded and J-beta primers. With 12 random nucleotides, a template-switch adaptor tagged each individual cDNA molecule. TCRdb used MiXCR to reprocess the 5' RACE reads, holding one entry per CDR3 protein. The data contain about 1.1 million distinct CDR3 sequences, less than 45% of them singletons. Study-level findings and limits: Age advanced and TCR beta diversity per million T cells fell, roughly linearly. PBMCs went unsorted, and a conclusive naive versus antigen-experienced comparison was therefore prevented.

Sequences were obtained from blood. The V gene is TRBV11-2, the J gene TRBJ1-4; D gene unclear. This sequence originates from a man between 18 and 35 years old in good health. CDR3 bases: TGTGCCAGCAGCTCAGTTCCAGACGGGGAGACAACTAATGAAAAACTGTTTTTT. It codes for CASSSVPDGETTNEKLFF. The whole variable domain, remainder taken from reference TRBV11-2 and TRBJ1-4, is EAGVAQSPRYKIIEKRQSVAFWCNPISGHATLYWYQQILGQGPKLLIQFQNNGVVDDSQLPKDRFSAERLKGVDSTLKIQPAKLEDSAVYLCASSSVPDGETTNEKLFFGSGTQLSVL.